This T cell receptor beta chain derives from a study of blood T cell repertoires in COVID-19. Study details: Both acute and convalescent COVID-19 samples were obtained from the United States, Italy and Spain. T cells, B-cell-depleted T cells, or PBMCs provided the cDNA or gDNA that served as material.

From germline, CDR1 is KGHSH and CDR2 LQKENI. V was pared by 1 base and J by 1 base, with 10 bases between. This CDR3 has 15 amino acids. One Seattle source followed patients from active infection through their disease course. The repertoire was sequenced with immunoSEQ multiplex PCR; TCRdb's copy has only in-frame clones and lacks some. The sample includes 300,000 to 400,000 clones, approximately 87% of them seen just once. The sample was peripheral blood. The receptor comes from a woman aged 55-69 years with COVID-19, enrolled during active disease. V gene TRBV18 combines with J gene TRBJ2-5; D not resolved. In DNA, the CDR3 is TGTGCCAGCTCACCACTTGTGGCGGCCCAAGAGACCCAGTACTTC. It encodes CASSPLVAAQETQYF.